Given below is one TCR beta chain in context. Time point defined: baseline, week 1 (first vaccination visit). Noted treatment: pre-vaccination baseline after standard-of-care therapy. V gave up 0 bases and J gave up 6 bases, with 5 bases separating them. Germline V lookup: CDR1 SGHDT, CDR2 YYEEEE. This CDR3 region has 12 residues. Produced via immunoSEQ multiplex PCR; TCRdb's table is partial and in-frame only. Here the sample spans about 32,000 clones, roughly four fifths being singletons. The source of the sample is a study of a mutant IDH1 vaccine in newly diagnosed glioma. Sequencing was performed on PBMCs, taken from a glioma patient treated with radiotherapy, temozolomide or both. The chain couples TRBV5-6 to TRBJ2-3; D uncertain. The receptor's source is a man younger than 40 with glioma. Here the CDR3 reads CASSLVPDTQYF. The CDR3 DNA reads as TGTGCCAGCAGCTTGGTCCCCGATACGCAGTATTTT.